This T cell receptor (beta chain) emerged from a study of T cells in localized non-small cell lung cancer. Study observations and caveats: Those with higher blood T cell density had longer overall survival. Among the top 100 tumor clones, a median approximately 60 appeared in adjacent lung.

As regards this clone: Antigen specificity is unknown.

The table came from immunoSEQ multiplex PCR; TCRdb's copy has only in-frame clones and leaves some out. This table has over 25,000 clones, roughly nine tenths appearing once. V was clipped by 0 bases and J by 5 bases, with 8 bases between them. Germline V gene sequence: CDR1 SGHNT, CDR2 YENEEA. The CDR3 is 14 residues long. The rearrangement joins TRBV11-3 to TRBJ2-1, with unresolved D. The receptor's source is a man aged 35-75 years with stage II lung adenocarcinoma. Sequenced here: PBMCs, sampled before any cancer treatment. CDR3 in amino acids: CASSLDGDHNEQFF. CDR3 sequence (DNA): TGTGCCAGCAGCTTAGATGGGGATCACAATGAGCAGTTCTTC.